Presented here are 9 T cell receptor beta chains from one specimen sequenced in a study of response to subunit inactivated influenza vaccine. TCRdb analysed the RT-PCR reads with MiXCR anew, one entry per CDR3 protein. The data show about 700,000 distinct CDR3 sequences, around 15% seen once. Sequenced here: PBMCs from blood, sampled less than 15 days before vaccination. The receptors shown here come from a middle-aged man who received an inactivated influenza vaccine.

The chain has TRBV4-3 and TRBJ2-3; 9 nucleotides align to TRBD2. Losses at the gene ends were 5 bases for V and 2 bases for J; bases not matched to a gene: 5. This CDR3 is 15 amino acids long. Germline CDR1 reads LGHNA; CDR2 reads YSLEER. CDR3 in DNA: TGCGCCAGCAGCACCCGACTAGCGGTCACAGATACGCAGTATTTT. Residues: CASSTRLAVTDTQYF.

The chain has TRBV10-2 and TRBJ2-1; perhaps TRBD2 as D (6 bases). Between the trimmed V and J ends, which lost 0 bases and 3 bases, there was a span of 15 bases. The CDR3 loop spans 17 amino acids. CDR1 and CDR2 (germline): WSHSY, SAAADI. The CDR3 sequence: CASSESRRSSVYNEQFF. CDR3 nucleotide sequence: TGCGCCAGCAGTGAGTCGAGGAGGTCTAGCGTCTACAATGAGCAGTTCTTC.

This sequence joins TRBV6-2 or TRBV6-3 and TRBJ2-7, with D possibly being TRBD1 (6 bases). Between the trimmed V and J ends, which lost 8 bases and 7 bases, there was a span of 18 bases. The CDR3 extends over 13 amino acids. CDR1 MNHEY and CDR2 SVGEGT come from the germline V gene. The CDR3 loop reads CASWRQGYGEQYF. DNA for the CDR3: TGTGCCAGCTGGAGGCAGGGGTATGGAGAGCAGTACTTC.

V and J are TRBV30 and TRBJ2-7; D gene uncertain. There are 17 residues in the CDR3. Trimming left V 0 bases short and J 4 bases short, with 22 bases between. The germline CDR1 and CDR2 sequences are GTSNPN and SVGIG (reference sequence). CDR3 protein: CAWSVHFSPQGLYEQYF. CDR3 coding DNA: TGTGCCTGGAGTGTACATTTTAGTCCTCAAGGATTGTACGAGCAGTACTTC.

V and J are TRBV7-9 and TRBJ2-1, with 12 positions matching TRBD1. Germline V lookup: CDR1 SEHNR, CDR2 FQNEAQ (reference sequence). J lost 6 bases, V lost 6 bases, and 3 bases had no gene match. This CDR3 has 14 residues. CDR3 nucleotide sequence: TGTGCCAGCAGGGGACAGGGGGCTTTCAATGAGCAGTTCTTC. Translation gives CASRGQGAFNEQFF.

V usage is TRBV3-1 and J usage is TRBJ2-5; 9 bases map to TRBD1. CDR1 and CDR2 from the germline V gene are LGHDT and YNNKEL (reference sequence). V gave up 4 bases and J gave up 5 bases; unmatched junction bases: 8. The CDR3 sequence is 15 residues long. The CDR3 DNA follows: TGTGCCAGCAGCCCAGGGACAGGGAATTTTGAGACCCAGTACTTC. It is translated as CASSPGTGNFETQYF.

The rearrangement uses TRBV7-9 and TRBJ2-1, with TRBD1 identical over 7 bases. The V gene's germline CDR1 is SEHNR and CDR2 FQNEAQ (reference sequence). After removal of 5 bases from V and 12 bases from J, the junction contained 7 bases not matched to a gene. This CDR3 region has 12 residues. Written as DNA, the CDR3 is TGTGCCAGCAGCGACTTCCGGGACAGGCAGTTCTTC. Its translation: CASSDFRDRQFF.

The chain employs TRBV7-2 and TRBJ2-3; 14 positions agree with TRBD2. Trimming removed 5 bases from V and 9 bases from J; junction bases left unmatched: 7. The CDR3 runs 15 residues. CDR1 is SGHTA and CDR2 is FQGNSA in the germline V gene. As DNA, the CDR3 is TGTGCCAGCAGCCTAGAGACTAGCGGGAGGGTGACGCAGTATTTT. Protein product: CASSLETSGRVTQYF.

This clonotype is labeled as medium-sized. The CDR3, as DNA: TGTGCCAGCAGCCCTCCTAGCGGGAGCGACAATGAGCAGTTCTTC. It yields the protein CASSPPSGSDNEQFF. J is TRBJ2-1 and V is TRBV7-9, with 10 positions matching TRBD2. Trimming removed 5 bases from V and 5 bases from J; junction bases left unmatched: 6. The CDR3 consists of 15 residues. Germline loops: CDR1 SEHNR, CDR2 FQNEAQ (reference sequence).